The sequence of this T cell receptor (beta chain) was determined in a study of T cells in Graves' hyperthyroidism and ophthalmopathy. Study context: Before treatment of any kind, peripheral blood was taken at initial diagnosis.

Patients were excluded because of uncontrolled infection, other autoimmune disease, pregnancy or lactation. The sample holds many counts of this clonotype. The CDR3 extends over 15 amino acids. V lost 2 bases and J 0 bases, leaving 11 bases between the germline ends. CDR1 and CDR2 from the germline V gene are SGHTA and FQGTGA. TCR beta CDR3 sequences were amplified from RNA transcripts. The study used the HTBI primer set for a first-round RT-PCR of the TCR CDR3. MiXCR was run by TCRdb on the multiplex PCR reads, yielding one entry per CDR3 protein. The sample has some 620,000 distinct CDR3 sequences; about a sixth are singletons.

Sample: blood. V usage is TRBV7-3 and J usage is TRBJ2-7, with D perhaps matching TRBD2 (6 bases). This TCR was sampled from a woman aged 25 to 39 with Graves' hyperthyroidism. The CDR3 spells CASSLVATSSYEQYF. The CDR3 DNA is TGTGCCAGCAGCTTAGTAGCGACTAGCTCCTACGAGCAGTACTTC.